Here is one T cell receptor (beta chain) with its context. Per the study methods: Estimated nucleated cell counts came from reference gene primer amplification. Produced via immunoSEQ multiplex PCR; TCRdb's table is partial and in-frame only. The V and J calls and the clone size are those of that table, but D and trimming were determined from the DNA. The sample carries about 190,000 clones, around 85% recorded once. Germline V CDR1 and CDR2: LNHDA, SQIVND (reference sequence). The CDR3 loop spans 15 amino acids. Trimming removed 4 bases at V and 7 bases at J, with 20 bases between. This record belongs to a study of blood T cell repertoires in COVID-19. Study overall: The origin of the acute and convalescent COVID-19 samples was the United States, Italy and Spain.

The chain combines TRBV19 with TRBJ2-7, with D tentatively TRBD2 (6 bases). Sequenced material: PBMCs or T cells enriched from blood (not recorded which). The receptor's source is a woman in her twenties or thirties who had recovered from COVID-19. CDR3 sequence: CASSSVSDGTWEQYF. The CDR3 DNA reads as TGTGCCAGTAGTAGTGTCTCGGACGGGACTTGGGAGCAGTACTTC.